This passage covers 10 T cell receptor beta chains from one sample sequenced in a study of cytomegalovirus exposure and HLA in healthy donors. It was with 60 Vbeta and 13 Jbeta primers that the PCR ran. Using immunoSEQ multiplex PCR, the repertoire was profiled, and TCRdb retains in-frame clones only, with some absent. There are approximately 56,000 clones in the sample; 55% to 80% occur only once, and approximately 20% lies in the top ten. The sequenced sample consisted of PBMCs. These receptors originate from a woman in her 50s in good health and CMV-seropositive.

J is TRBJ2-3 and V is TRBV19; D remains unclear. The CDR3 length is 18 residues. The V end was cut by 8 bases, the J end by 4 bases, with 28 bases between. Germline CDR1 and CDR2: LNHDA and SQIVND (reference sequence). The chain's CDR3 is CASGGFATNRKSADTQYF. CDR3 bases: TGTGCCAGTGGTGGTTTTGCCACGAATAGGAAAAGCGCAGATACGCAGTATTTT.

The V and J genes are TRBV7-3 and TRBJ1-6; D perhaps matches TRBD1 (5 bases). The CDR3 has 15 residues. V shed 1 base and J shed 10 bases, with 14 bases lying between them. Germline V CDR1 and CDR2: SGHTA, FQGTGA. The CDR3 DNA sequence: TGTGCCAGCAGCTTAAACGCAGGGAAGAAGTCACCCCTCCACTTT. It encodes CASSLNAGKKSPLHF.

This CDR3 reads CASSKQGMNTEAFF. The CDR3 DNA reads TGTGCCAGCAGTAAACAGGGGATGAACACTGAAGCTTTCTTT. The rearrangement links TRBV6-1 to TRBJ1-1; 7 positions agree with TRBD1. The junction had 3 bases not matched to a gene; V was cut back by 5 bases and J by 0 bases. The CDR3 is made up of 14 amino acids. CDR1 and CDR2 from the germline V gene are MNHNS and SASEGT.

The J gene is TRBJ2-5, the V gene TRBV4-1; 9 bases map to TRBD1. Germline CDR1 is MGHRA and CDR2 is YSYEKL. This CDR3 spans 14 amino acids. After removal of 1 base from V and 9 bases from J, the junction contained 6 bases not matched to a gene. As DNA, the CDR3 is TGCGCCAGCAGCCAAGGCGGGACAGGGAGGGCCCAGTACTTC. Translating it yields CASSQGGTGRAQYF.

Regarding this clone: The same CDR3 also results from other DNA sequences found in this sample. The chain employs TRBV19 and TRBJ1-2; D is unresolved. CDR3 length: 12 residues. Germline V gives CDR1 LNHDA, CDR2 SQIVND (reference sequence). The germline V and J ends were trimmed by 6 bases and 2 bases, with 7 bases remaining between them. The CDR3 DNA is TGTGCCAGTAGGGGCGGGAACTATGGCTACACCTTC. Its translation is CASRGGNYGYTF.

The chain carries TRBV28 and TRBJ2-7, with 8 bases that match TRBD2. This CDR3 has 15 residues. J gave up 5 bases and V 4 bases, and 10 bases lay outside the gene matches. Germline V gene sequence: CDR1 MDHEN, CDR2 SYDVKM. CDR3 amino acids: CASSSQAGVLDEQYF. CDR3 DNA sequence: TGTGCCAGCAGTTCCCAAGCGGGAGTGTTGGACGAGCAGTACTTC.

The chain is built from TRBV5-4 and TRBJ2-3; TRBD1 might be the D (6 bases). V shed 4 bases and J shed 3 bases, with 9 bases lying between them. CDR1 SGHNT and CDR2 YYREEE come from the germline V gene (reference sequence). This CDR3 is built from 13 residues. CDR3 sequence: CASSIRGTDTQYF. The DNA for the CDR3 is TGTGCCAGCAGCATCAGGGGTACAGATACGCAGTATTTT.

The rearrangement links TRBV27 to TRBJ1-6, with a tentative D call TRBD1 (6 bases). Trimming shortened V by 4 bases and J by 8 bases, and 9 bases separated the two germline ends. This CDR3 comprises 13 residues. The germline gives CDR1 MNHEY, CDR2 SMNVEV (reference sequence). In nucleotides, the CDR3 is TGTGCCAGCAGTTGGGACACCGATTCACCCCTCCACTTT. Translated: CASSWDTDSPLHF.

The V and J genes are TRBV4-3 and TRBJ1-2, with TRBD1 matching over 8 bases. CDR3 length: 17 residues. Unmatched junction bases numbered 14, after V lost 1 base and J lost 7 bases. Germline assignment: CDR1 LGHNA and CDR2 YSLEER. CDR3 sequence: CASSQAMTGVLEAGYTF. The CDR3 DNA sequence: TGCGCCAGCAGCCAAGCGATGACAGGGGTCCTGGAGGCTGGCTACACCTTC.

The CDR3 DNA reads TGCGCCAGCAGCCAAGACAGGGAGGGCTCACCCCTCCACTTT. This translates into CASSQDREGSPLHF. The rearrangement uses TRBV4-3 and TRBJ1-6, with D tentatively TRBD1 (5 bases). V was clipped by 0 bases and J by 10 bases, with 10 bases between them. This CDR3 contains 14 residues. Germline-derived CDR1 and CDR2 are LGHNA and YSLEER.